The 10 T cell receptor beta chains below all came from one sample that was sequenced in a study of post-analysis software for immune sequencing data. Study observations and caveats: Relative to controls, patients had a few TRBV segments at higher frequency, with TRBV5-6, TRBV5-1 and TRBV20-1 among these.

Their antigens remain unidentified. Prepared TCR beta cDNA libraries contained unique molecular identifiers. TCRdb ran MiXCR on the PCR reads and lists one entry per CDR3 protein. The data show around 770,000 distinct CDR3 sequences, with about 45% seen just once and approximately 4.4% held by the top ten. Specimen: blood. All receptors come from a girl between 5 and 17 years old with multiple sclerosis.

Remarks on this clonotype: Just one base apart from a much larger clone, this may be a read error. CDR3 coding DNA: TGTGCCAGCAGCTTAGGACCCAGTGAGCAGTTCTTC. It yields the protein CASSLGPSEQFF. V gene TRBV11-2 combines with J gene TRBJ2-1; D not resolved. Deletions cut 1 base from V and 9 bases from J, with 7 bases between. The V gene's germline CDR1 is SGHAT and CDR2 FQNNGV. The CDR3 covers 12 residues.

The rearrangement uses TRBV13 and TRBJ2-5; D may match TRBD1 or TRBD2 (6 bases each). TRBJ2-4 explains the end of the DNA better; the J call may be wrong. Germline V gives CDR1 PRHDT, CDR2 FYEKMQ (reference sequence). This CDR3 is 16 amino acids long. CDR3 bases: TGTGCCAGCAGCCCGCCGGGGGCGCAGGGTAAAAACATTCAGTACTTC. Translated: CASSPPGAQGKNIQYF.

The chain is built from TRBV29-1 and TRBJ2-3; weak D call: TRBD2 (5 bases). The V and J ends lost 3 bases and 4 bases respectively, with 11 bases between them. This CDR3 is 13 amino acids long. The germline gives CDR1 SQVTM, CDR2 ANQGSEA. The CDR3 region is CSVDEAVPDTQYF. The CDR3 nucleotides read TGCAGCGTTGATGAAGCGGTACCAGATACGCAGTATTTT.

The rearrangement uses TRBV20-1 and TRBJ2-3, with D perhaps matching TRBD2 (5 bases). CDR3 length equals 15 residues. The V end lost 2 bases, the J end lost 0 bases, and 12 bases lay between the germline ends. Germline V gives CDR1 DFQATT, CDR2 SNEGSKA (reference sequence). CDR3 residues: CSARQRLASTDTQYF. The CDR3 nucleotides read TGCAGTGCTAGACAGAGATTAGCGAGCACAGATACGCAGTATTTT.

This clonotype was seen a few times. The genes are TRBV24-1 and TRBJ2-1; unclear D gene. Trimming removed 3 bases at V and 8 bases at J, with 4 bases between. The length of the CDR3 is 11 residues. CDR1 KGHDR and CDR2 SFDVKD come from the germline V gene. The CDR3: CATSDRYEQFF. The CDR3 DNA is TGTGCCACCAGTGATCGGTATGAGCAGTTCTTC.

The chain couples TRBV20-1 to TRBJ2-1, with D perhaps TRBD1 (6 bases). The germline V gene encodes CDR1 DFQATT and CDR2 SNEGSKA (reference sequence). This CDR3 contains 13 residues. The ends were cut back, 6 bases at V and 15 bases at J, with 24 bases in the middle. CDR3 in amino acids: CSAQQPGVQGVFF. In nucleotides, the CDR3 is TGCAGTGCCCAGCAGCCAGGGGTGCAAGGTGTGTTCTTC.

The V gene is TRBV6-5, the J gene TRBJ2-3; D may be TRBD1 (6 bases). CDR1 is MNHEY, CDR2 SVGAGI, per germline. The CDR3 spans 16 residues. The germline V and J ends were trimmed by 0 bases and 4 bases, with 14 bases remaining between them. The CDR3 DNA sequence: TGTGCCAGCAGTTACTCGATAGGGGGTGAGCCAGATACGCAGTATTTT. Its protein product is CASSYSIGGEPDTQYF.

J is TRBJ2-3 and V is TRBV27; 7 bases are shared with TRBD2. V was pared by 4 bases and J by 0 bases, with 4 bases of the junction left unmatched. Germline loops: CDR1 MNHEY, CDR2 SMNVEV (reference sequence). CDR3 length equals 15 residues. CDR3 amino acids: CASSWGGVSTDTQYF. The DNA of the CDR3 is TGTGCCAGCAGTTGGGGGGGGGTAAGCACAGATACGCAGTATTTT.

V usage is TRBV7-3 and J usage is TRBJ2-7; D may match TRBD1 or TRBD2 (5 bases each). This CDR3 is built from 15 residues. V gave up 5 bases and J gave up 1 base, with 15 bases separating them. The germline V gene encodes CDR1 SGHTA and CDR2 FQGTGA. The CDR3 DNA reads as TGTGCCAGCAGCCCCTTTGGGGGTGGGTCCTACGAGCAGTACTTC. As protein: CASSPFGGGSYEQYF.

The chain has TRBV30 and TRBJ1-2; D not certain. The CDR3 sequence is 12 residues long. Trimming pared 6 bases from V and 2 bases from J, leaving 10 bases between. Germline V gives CDR1 GTSNPN, CDR2 SVGIG (reference sequence). Here the CDR3 DNA reads TGTGCCTGTTTTGGGCAGAACTATGGCTACACCTTC. Its translation is CACFGQNYGYTF.